The 9 T cell receptor beta chains given below trace back to one sample, sequenced in a study of shared clonotypes between healthy human individuals. Cells designated naive CD8 were CD45RO-negative and were positively selected for CCR7, with terminally differentiated effector memory CD45RA+ cells excluded. Measured with immunoSEQ multiplex PCR; TCRdb has only the in-frame clones, and not every one. The sample carries around 1,900,000 clones, just over 90% recorded once. The source material was naive CD8+ T cells from PBMCs. Receptors originate from a man younger than 35 in good health. Some clones in this sample may be carry-over from other donors' samples.

Note on this clone: The same CDR3 can be traced to other DNA sequences in this sample. V and J are TRBV27 and TRBJ1-1; D possibly corresponds to TRBD1 (6 bases). Germline V gene sequence: CDR1 MNHEY, CDR2 SMNVEV (reference sequence). The CDR3 extends over 14 amino acids. Between the trimmed V and J ends, which lost 5 bases and 0 bases, there was a span of 10 bases. The CDR3 reads CASSLQGVNTEAFF. The CDR3 DNA follows: TGTGCCAGCAGTCTACAGGGAGTGAACACTGAAGCTTTCTTT.

The chain recombines TRBV19 with TRBJ1-4, with D possibly TRBD1 on 5 matching bases. Germline CDR1 reads LNHDA; CDR2 reads SQIVND (reference sequence). Deletions cut 8 bases from V and 6 bases from J, with 13 bases between. The CDR3 sequence is 13 residues long. The CDR3 protein is CASRGLRDEKLFF. CDR3 DNA: TGTGCCAGTCGGGGACTTCGGGATGAAAAACTGTTTTTT.

This rearrangement joins TRBV29-1 to TRBJ2-1; tentatively, D is TRBD2 (6 bases). The germline V gene encodes CDR1 SQVTM and CDR2 ANQGSEA. The CDR3 runs 18 residues. V lost 0 bases and J 0 bases, leaving 18 bases between the germline ends. Here the CDR3 reads CSVEDRGKDGSSYNEQFF. The CDR3 DNA reads TGCAGCGTTGAAGATCGGGGGAAAGACGGGAGCTCCTACAATGAGCAGTTCTTC.

The chain has TRBV28 and TRBJ2-7; D is uncertain. Trimming took off 7 bases at V and 0 bases at J, with 7 bases between the two ends. CDR3 length: 12 amino acids. Germline loops: CDR1 MDHEN, CDR2 SYDVKM. CDR3 DNA: TGTGCCAGCATTGGTTCCTCCTACGAGCAGTACTTC. Translating it yields CASIGSSYEQYF.

Worth noting for this clone: The sample holds other DNA sequences that translate to the same CDR3. This rearrangement joins TRBV7-9 to TRBJ1-2; D is perhaps TRBD1 (5 bases). The V end was cut by 1 base, the J end by 4 bases, with 10 bases between. Germline V CDR1 and CDR2: SEHNR, FQNEAQ (reference sequence). The CDR3 consists of 14 residues. CDR3 sequence reads: CASSLVGPFYGYTF. The CDR3 DNA sequence: TGTGCCAGCAGCTTAGTGGGACCTTTCTATGGCTACACCTTC.

As to this clone: The identical CDR3 is also encoded by other nucleotide sequences in the sample. V and J are TRBV9 and TRBJ2-7; possible D gene TRBD2, 6 bases. The length of the CDR3 is 13 residues. Trimming pared 2 bases from V and 5 bases from J, leaving 11 bases between. Germline assignment: CDR1 SGDLS and CDR2 YYNGEE. CDR3 bases: TGTGCCAGCAGCGTGAGCGGAGGGGACGAGCAGTACTTC. This sequence encodes CASSVSGGDEQYF. The variable domain in full, with the rest retrieved from reference TRBV9 and TRBJ2-7, is DSGVTQTPKHLITATGQRVTLRCSPRSGDLSVYWYQQSLDQGLQFLIQYYNGEERAKGNILERFSAQQFPDLHSELNLSSLELGDSALYFCASSVSGGDEQYFGPGTRLTVT.

In DNA, the CDR3 is TGCGCCAGCAGCCAAATCGGACAGGCTGGAAAACTGTTTTTT. Protein product: CASSQIGQAGKLFF. This sequence joins TRBV4-1 and TRBJ1-4; TRBD1 matches 7 bases. The CDR3 consists of 14 residues. Germline CDR1 reads MGHRA; CDR2 reads YSYEKL. V shed 2 bases, J shed 10 bases, and the junction held 7 bases outside the gene matches.

This chain joins TRBV28 and TRBJ1-1, with D maybe TRBD1 (5 bases). Germline V gene lookup returns CDR1 MDHEN and CDR2 SYDVKM. Trimming removed 2 bases at V and 4 bases at J, with 17 bases between. This CDR3 comprises 16 residues. CDR3 sequence reads: CASSLGDQMGGTEAFF. In DNA form, the CDR3 reads TGTGCCAGCAGTTTAGGGGACCAAATGGGGGGCACTGAAGCTTTCTTT.

The chain couples TRBV6-5 to TRBJ2-1; D unresolved. Per germline, CDR1 MNHEY and CDR2 SVGAGI. V gave up 6 bases and J gave up 5 bases, with 17 bases separating them. The CDR3 is made up of 15 amino acids. In nucleotides, the CDR3 is TGTGCCAGCAGGCCCCTCTTATCCGCCCACAATGAGCAGTTCTTC. This sequence encodes CASRPLLSAHNEQFF.